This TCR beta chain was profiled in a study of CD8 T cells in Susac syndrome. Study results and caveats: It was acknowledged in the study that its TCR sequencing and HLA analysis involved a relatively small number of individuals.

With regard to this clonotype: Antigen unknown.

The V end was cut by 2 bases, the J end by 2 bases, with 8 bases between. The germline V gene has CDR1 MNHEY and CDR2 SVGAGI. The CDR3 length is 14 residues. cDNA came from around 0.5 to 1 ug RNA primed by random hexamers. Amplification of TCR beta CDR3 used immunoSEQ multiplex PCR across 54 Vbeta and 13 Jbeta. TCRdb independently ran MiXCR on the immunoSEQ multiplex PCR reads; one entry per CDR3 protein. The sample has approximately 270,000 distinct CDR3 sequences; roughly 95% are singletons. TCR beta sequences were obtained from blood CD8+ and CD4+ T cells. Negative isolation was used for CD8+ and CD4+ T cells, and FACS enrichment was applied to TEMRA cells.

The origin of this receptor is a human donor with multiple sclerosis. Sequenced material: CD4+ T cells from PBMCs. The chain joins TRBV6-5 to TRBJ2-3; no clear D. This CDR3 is CASSYTFPTDTQYF. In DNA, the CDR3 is TGTGCCAGCAGTTACACCTTCCCCACAGATACGCAGTATTTT.